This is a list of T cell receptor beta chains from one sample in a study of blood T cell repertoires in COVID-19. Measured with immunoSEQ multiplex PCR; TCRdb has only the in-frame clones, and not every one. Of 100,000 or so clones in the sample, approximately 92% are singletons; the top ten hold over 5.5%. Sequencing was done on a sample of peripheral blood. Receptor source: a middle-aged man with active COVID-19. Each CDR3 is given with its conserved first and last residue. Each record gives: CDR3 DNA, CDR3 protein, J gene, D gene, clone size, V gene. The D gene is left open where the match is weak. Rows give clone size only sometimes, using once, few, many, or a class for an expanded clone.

TGTGCCAGCTGTATAGGGACAGTCAATCAGCCCCAGCATTTT,CASCIGTVNQPQHF,TRBJ1-5,TRBD1,-,TRBV6-6
TGCAGTGCTAGTCGGTTGGTAGCGGACGTGAGTGGAGATACGCAGTATTTT,CSASRLVADVSGDTQYF,TRBJ2-3,-,-,TRBV20-1
TGTGCCAGCAGCCGTACAGGGGATAGCAATCAGCCCCAGCATTTT,CASSRTGDSNQPQHF,TRBJ1-5,TRBD1,-,TRBV7-6
TGTGCCAGCAGACGAAGAGACAGGGGCAACACCATATATTTT,CASRRRDRGNTIYF,TRBJ1-3,TRBD1,-,TRBV13
TGTGCCAGCAGCTCCGGGACTAGCGGGAGGGCCTCCTACAATGAGCAGTTCTTC,CASSSGTSGRASYNEQFF,TRBJ2-1,TRBD2,-,TRBV5-4
TGCGCCAGCAGCTTGGGTGCATCGAGTCCCGGGGAGCAGTTCTTC,CASSLGASSPGEQFF,TRBJ2-1,-,-,TRBV5-1
TGCAGCGTCATCCGTGGGACAGGCGGTTATGGCTACACCTTC,CSVIRGTGGYGYTF,TRBJ1-2,TRBD1,-,TRBV29-1
TGCGCCAGCAGCGACAGGTCGAGCTCCTACGAGCAGTACTTC,CASSDRSSSYEQYF,TRBJ2-7,-,-,TRBV10-2
TGTGCCAGCAGTCCGACAGGGTCCGGAAACACCATATATTTT,CASSPTGSGNTIYF,TRBJ1-3,TRBD1,-,TRBV28
TGTGCCAGCAGCCCGGGGGTAGCGAACACTGAAGCTTTCTTT,CASSPGVANTEAFF,TRBJ1-1,-,-,TRBV7-9
TGTGCCAGCAGGCCAGAGGGGGCGGTAAATTCACCCCTCCACTTT,CASRPEGAVNSPLHF,TRBJ1-6,TRBD1,once,TRBV6-5
TGTGCCAGTAAGAGGCGTCTAGCGGCTAACAATGAGCAGTTCTTC,CASKRRLAANNEQFF,TRBJ2-1,TRBD2,-,TRBV19
TGTGCCAGCAGCTTTGGGGGACAGGGACCACCCCTCCACTTT,CASSFGGQGPPLHF,TRBJ1-6,TRBD1,-,TRBV11-2
TGTGCCAGCAGCTTAGGGGCAGGGATGTGGAATTCACCCCTCCACTTT,CASSLGAGMWNSPLHF,TRBJ1-6,-,-,TRBV7-9
TGTGCCAGCTCCCCCGGACAGGGGATGAAGACCCAGTACTTC,CASSPGQGMKTQYF,TRBJ2-5,TRBD1,-,TRBV18
TGTGCCAGCAGCGGAGAGGTAGGGCGGGAGATAGATGAAAAACTGTTTTTT,CASSGEVGREIDEKLFF,TRBJ1-4,-,-,TRBV2
TGTGCCAGCAGTCTCAGAGGACAGGGTCGCTCACCCCTCCACTTT,CASSLRGQGRSPLHF,TRBJ1-6,TRBD1,-,TRBV28
TGTGCCAGCAGTGTATTGGCTAGCGGGAGTCTCTACAATGAGCAGTTCTTC,CASSVLASGSLYNEQFF,TRBJ2-1,TRBD2,-,TRBV2
TGTGCCACCAGCAGGGACAGAAACACCTATAATTCACCCCTCCACTTT,CATSRDRNTYNSPLHF,TRBJ1-6,-,-,TRBV15
TGTGCCAGCAGCTTAGGGAGTGGACAGGGGGCGGAAGGCTACACCTTC,CASSLGSGQGAEGYTF,TRBJ1-2,TRBD1,-,TRBV7-3
TGTGCCAGCAATCGCATAGGAGGGATAAAGCGGGGCGGGGAGCTGTTTTTT,CASNRIGGIKRGGELFF,TRBJ2-2,TRBD2,-,TRBV28
TGTGCCAGCAGCCAACCGGGACTAGCGGGAGGCGGGGCCGGGGAGCTGTTTTTT,CASSQPGLAGGGAGELFF,TRBJ2-2,TRBD2,-,TRBV3-1/TRBV3-2
TGTGCCAGCAGCCGCGAAGAGGTCAATGAGCAGTTCTTC,CASSREEVNEQFF,TRBJ2-1,-,-,TRBV28
TGTGCCAGCAGCACGGGACTGGCTAATGAAAAACTGTTTTTT,CASSTGLANEKLFF,TRBJ1-4,-,-,TRBV5-6
TGCGCCAGCAGCCCCGACAGGGGGCATGAGCAGTTCTTC,CASSPDRGHEQFF,TRBJ2-1,TRBD1,once,TRBV5-1
TGTGCCAGCAGTCCCTACTCTGATTTAAGCACAGATACGCAGTATTTT,CASSPYSDLSTDTQYF,TRBJ2-3,-,-,TRBV27
TGTGCCAGCAGCCAAGGACTAGCGGGGATCTCCTACGAGCAGTACTTC,CASSQGLAGISYEQYF,TRBJ2-7,TRBD2,-,TRBV3-1/TRBV3-2
TGTGCCAGCAGCGTAGGGGTGGGTCCCCCCGGGAATTCACCCCTCCACTTT,CASSVGVGPPGNSPLHF,TRBJ1-6,-,-,TRBV9
TGTGCCAGTAGTACAACTTCACGACTATATAGCAATCAGCCCCAGCATTTT,CASSTTSRLYSNQPQHF,TRBJ1-5,-,-,TRBV19
TGTGCCAGCGGGTACGGGGGAGTGGGTCAGCCCCAGCATTTT,CASGYGGVGQPQHF,TRBJ1-5,-,-,TRBV6-5
TGTGCCAGCAGGCCCCTAGCTGGGGGACTGGGGGAGCTGTTTTTT,CASRPLAGGLGELFF,TRBJ2-2,-,-,TRBV2
TGTGCCAGCAGTAAGAGGGTATCCTACGAGCAGTACTTC,CASSKRVSYEQYF,TRBJ2-7,-,-,TRBV28
TGCGCCAGCAGCCCTACTAGCGGGAGCTCCTACGAGCAGTACTTC,CASSPTSGSSYEQYF,TRBJ2-7,TRBD2,-,TRBV5-1
TGTGCCAGCGCCGTCCCAGGGGCTAGCACAGATACGCAGTATTTT,CASAVPGASTDTQYF,TRBJ2-3,-,-,TRBV5-6
TGTGCCATTCAGGGGGGCACTGAAGCTTTCTTT,CAIQGGTEAFF,TRBJ1-1,TRBD1,-,TRBV10-3
TGTGCCAGCAGTATGGGACTAGCGGGAGGGCCTGTCGAGAACGAGCAGTACTTC,CASSMGLAGGPVENEQYF,TRBJ2-7,TRBD2,-,TRBV2
TGCGCCAGCAGCTCTTGGACTAGCGGGTACTACAATGAGCAGTTCTTC,CASSSWTSGYYNEQFF,TRBJ2-1,TRBD2,once,TRBV5-1
TGTGCCAGCAGTGAAGAGTTGAACACTGAAGCTTTCTTT,CASSEELNTEAFF,TRBJ1-1,-,-,TRBV6-4
TGTGCCAGCTCCGACAGGGGAACTGAAGCTTTCTTT,CASSDRGTEAFF,TRBJ1-1,TRBD1,few,TRBV18
TGTGCCAGCAGTTTATCTTGGCGGACCGGGGAGCTGTTTTTT,CASSLSWRTGELFF,TRBJ2-2,-,-,TRBV27
TGCGCCAGCAGCTTAGGACAGGGAGAGACTGAAGCTTTCTTT,CASSLGQGETEAFF,TRBJ1-1,TRBD1,-,TRBV5-1
TGTGCCAGCAGTTTATCGGGGCAGGGGATGAACACTGAAGCTTTCTTT,CASSLSGQGMNTEAFF,TRBJ1-1,-,-,TRBV27
TGCAGCGTTACCCTGACAGGGGCGACGGGCTACACCTTC,CSVTLTGATGYTF,TRBJ1-2,TRBD1,few,TRBV29-1
TGTGCCAGCAGCGTAGAGACAGGCCAAGAGACCCAGTACTTC,CASSVETGQETQYF,TRBJ2-5,-,-,TRBV9
TGTGCCACCTCACCCTCACAGGGTAGTTTGGGCTACACCTTC,CATSPSQGSLGYTF,TRBJ1-2,-,-,TRBV2
TGTGCCAGCAGCTTCTTGAATGTTATAGCGGGAGGAGATACGCAGTATTTT,CASSFLNVIAGGDTQYF,TRBJ2-3,TRBD2,-,TRBV5-4
TGCGCCAGCAGTGATGAGATCAATCAGCCCCAGCATTTT,CASSDEINQPQHF,TRBJ1-5,-,-,TRBV10-2
TGTGCCAGCTCCAAGGACAGGGGGCGGGAAAAACTGTTTTTT,CASSKDRGREKLFF,TRBJ1-4,TRBD1,-,TRBV11-2
TGTGCCAGCAGTGTTACAACGGGGGATGAGCAGTTCTTC,CASSVTTGDEQFF,TRBJ2-1,-,-,TRBV6-4
TGTGCCAGCAGCTTGCAGGGGGCGAGAGAGACCCAGTACTTC,CASSLQGARETQYF,TRBJ2-5,TRBD1,-,TRBV5-4
TGCAGTGCTAGTAGACTGGATAGCGGGAGGGCCGATGAGCAGTTCTTC,CSASRLDSGRADEQFF,TRBJ2-1,TRBD2,-,TRBV20-1
TGTGCCAGCTCACGATCTAGCGGGGACACAGATACGCAGTATTTT,CASSRSSGDTDTQYF,TRBJ2-3,TRBD2,-,TRBV18
TGTGCCAGCTCCCTATCGGTTAACACTGAAGCTTTCTTT,CASSLSVNTEAFF,TRBJ1-1,-,-,TRBV18
TGTGCCAGCAACAACAGGGGAACCTACGAGCAGTACTTC,CASNNRGTYEQYF,TRBJ2-7,TRBD1,-,TRBV28